The sequence of this TCR beta chain was determined in a study of blood T cells in healthy people across ages. Study-wide context: Template switching recovered approximately one barcoded beta molecule for every two T cells.

Using a J-beta primer mix together with a sample-barcoded 5' primer, a second PCR was run for roughly 6 to 12 cycles. Carrying 12 random nucleotides, a template-switch adaptor labeled each individual cDNA molecule. Each sample yielded at least 3 million CDR3-containing paired-end reads. A single record per CDR3 protein comes from TCRdb applying MiXCR to the 5' RACE reads. The table has 1.5 million to 2 million distinct CDR3 sequences, around 40% seen once. The CDR3 sequence is 15 residues long. Germline CDR1 is KGHSH and CDR2 is LQKENI. V was trimmed by 2 bases and J by 1 base, leaving 11 bases between them.

The sequenced sample was blood. The chain couples TRBV18 to TRBJ1-1; no firm D call. This clonotype originated in a human donor in good health. In DNA, the CDR3 is TGTGCCAGCTCACCAGGAAGGACTCCGAACACTGAAGCTTTCTTT. Protein: CASSPGRTPNTEAFF.